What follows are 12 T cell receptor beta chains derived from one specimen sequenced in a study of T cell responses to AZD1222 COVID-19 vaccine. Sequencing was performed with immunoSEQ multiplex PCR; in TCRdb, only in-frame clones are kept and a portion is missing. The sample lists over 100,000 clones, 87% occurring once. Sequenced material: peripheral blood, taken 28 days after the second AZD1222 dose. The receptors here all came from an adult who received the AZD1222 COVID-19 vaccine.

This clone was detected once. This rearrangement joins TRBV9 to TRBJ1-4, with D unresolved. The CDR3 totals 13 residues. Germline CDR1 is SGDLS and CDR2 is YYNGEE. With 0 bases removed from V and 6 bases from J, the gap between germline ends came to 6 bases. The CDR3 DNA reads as TGTGCCAGCAGCGTAGGCGATGATGAAAAACTGTTTTTT. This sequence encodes CASSVGDDEKLFF.

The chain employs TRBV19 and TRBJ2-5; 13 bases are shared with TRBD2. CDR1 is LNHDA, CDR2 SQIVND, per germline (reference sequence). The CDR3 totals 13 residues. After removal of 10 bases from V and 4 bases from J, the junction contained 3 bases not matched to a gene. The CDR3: CATGLAGAETQYF. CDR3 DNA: TGTGCCACCGGACTAGCGGGGGCAGAGACCCAGTACTTC.

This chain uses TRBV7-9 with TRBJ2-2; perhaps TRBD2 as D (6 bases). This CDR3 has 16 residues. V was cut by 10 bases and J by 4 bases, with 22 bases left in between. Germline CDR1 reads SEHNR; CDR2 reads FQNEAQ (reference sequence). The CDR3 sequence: CAIPERGSLGTGELFF. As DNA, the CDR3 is TGTGCCATCCCCGAACGGGGGAGTTTGGGCACCGGGGAGCTGTTTTTT.

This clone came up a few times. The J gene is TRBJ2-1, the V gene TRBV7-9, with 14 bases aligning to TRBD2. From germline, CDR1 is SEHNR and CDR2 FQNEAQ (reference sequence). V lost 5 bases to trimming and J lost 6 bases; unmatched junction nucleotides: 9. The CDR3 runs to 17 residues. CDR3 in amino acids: CASSLGTSGGWANEQFF. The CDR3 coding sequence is TGTGCCAGCAGCCTCGGGACTAGCGGGGGCTGGGCCAATGAGCAGTTCTTC.

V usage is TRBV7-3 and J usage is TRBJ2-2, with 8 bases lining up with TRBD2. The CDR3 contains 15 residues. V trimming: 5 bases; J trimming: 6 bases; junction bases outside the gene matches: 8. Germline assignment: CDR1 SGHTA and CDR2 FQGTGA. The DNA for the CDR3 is TGTGCCAGCAGCCGCGGGGGGATTAGCGCCGGGGAGCTGTTTTTT. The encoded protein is CASSRGGISAGELFF.

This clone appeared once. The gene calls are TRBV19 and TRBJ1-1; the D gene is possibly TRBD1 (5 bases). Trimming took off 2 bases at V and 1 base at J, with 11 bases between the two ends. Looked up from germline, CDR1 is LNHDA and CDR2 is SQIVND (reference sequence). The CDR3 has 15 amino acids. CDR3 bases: TGTGCCAGTAGTATATCAGGGTATAAGAACACTGAAGCTTTCTTT. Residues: CASSISGYKNTEAFF.

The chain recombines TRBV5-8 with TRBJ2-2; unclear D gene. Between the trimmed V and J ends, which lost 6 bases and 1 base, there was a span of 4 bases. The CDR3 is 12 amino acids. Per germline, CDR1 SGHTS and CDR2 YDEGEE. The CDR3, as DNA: TGTGCCAGCAAGAGGAACACCGGGGAGCTGTTTTTT. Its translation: CASKRNTGELFF.

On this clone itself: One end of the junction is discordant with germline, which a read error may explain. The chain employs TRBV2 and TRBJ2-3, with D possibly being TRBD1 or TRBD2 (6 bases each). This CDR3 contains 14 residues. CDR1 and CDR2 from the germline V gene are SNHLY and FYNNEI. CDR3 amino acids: CASGDGGPTDTQYF. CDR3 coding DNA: TGTGCCAGCGGTGATGGGGGGCCGACAGATACGCAGTATTTT.

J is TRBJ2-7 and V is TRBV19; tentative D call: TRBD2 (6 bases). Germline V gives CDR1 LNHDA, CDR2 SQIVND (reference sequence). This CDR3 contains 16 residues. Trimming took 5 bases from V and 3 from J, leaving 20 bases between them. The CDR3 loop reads CASSPQLARTNYEQYF. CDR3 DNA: TGTGCCAGTAGTCCCCAACTCGCAAGGACTAACTACGAGCAGTACTTC. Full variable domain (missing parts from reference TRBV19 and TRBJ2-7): DGGITQSPKYLFRKEGQNVTLSCEQNLNHDAMYWYRQDPGQGLRLIYYSQIVNDFQKGDIAEGYSVSREKKESFPLTVTSAQKNPTAFYLCASSPQLARTNYEQYFGPGTRLTVT.

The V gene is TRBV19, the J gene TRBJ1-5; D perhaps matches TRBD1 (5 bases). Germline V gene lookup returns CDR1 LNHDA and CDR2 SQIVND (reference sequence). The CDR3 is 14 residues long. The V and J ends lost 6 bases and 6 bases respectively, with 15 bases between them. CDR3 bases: TGTGCCAGTAGGGAGGGGACGTGGGTTCAGCCCCAGCATTTT. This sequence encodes CASREGTWVQPQHF.

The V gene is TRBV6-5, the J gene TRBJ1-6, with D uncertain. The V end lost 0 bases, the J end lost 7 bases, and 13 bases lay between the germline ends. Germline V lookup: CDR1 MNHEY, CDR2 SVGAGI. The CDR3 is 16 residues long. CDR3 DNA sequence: TGTGCCAGCAGTTACTCTGGCCACCAGAGGAATTCACCCCTCCACTTT. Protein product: CASSYSGHQRNSPLHF.

For the CDR3, the DNA is TGTGCCAGCAGCCTAAACAACAGGGTTATTGACACTGAAGCTTTCTTT. Amino acids: CASSLNNRVIDTEAFF. The chain uses TRBV4-2 and TRBJ1-1; the D gene is possibly TRBD1 (6 bases). Germline CDR1 LGHNA, CDR2 YNFKEQ. CDR3 length: 16 amino acids. V gave up 4 bases and J gave up 3 bases, with 18 bases separating them.